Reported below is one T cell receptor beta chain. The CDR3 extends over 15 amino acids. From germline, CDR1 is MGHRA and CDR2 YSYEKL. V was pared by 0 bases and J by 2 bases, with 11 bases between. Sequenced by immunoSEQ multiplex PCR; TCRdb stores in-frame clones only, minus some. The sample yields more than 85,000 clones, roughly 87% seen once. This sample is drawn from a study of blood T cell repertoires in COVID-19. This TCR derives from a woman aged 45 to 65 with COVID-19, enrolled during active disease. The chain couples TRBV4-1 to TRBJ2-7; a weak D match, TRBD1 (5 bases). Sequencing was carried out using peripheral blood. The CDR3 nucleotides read TGCGCCAGCAGCCAAGATCACGACAGCACCTACGAGCAGTACTTC. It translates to CASSQDHDSTYEQYF.